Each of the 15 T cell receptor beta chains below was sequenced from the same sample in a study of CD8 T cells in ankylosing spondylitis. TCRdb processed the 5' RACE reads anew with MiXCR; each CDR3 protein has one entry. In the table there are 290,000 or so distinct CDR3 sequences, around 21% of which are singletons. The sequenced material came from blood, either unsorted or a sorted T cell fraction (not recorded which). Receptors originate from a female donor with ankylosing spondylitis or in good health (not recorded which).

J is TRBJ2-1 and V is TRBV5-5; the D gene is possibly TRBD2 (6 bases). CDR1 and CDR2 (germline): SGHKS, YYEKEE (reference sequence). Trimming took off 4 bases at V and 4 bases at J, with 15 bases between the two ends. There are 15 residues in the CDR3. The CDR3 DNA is TGTGCCAGCAGCATCCTTCAGCGGGTTTACAATGAGCAGTTCTTC. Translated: CASSILQRVYNEQFF.

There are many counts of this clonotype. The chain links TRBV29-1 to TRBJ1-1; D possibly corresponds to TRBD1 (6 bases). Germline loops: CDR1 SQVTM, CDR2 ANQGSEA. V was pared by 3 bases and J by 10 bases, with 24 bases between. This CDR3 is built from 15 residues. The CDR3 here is CSVDTPADVEGGAFF. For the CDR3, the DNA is TGCAGCGTTGATACCCCGGCGGATGTGGAGGGGGGAGCTTTCTTT. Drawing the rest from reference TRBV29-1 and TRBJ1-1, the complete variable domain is SAVISQKPSRDICQRGTSLTIQCQVDSQVTMMFWYRQQPGQSLTLIATANQGSEATYESGFVIDKFPISRPNLTFSTLTVSNMSPEDSSIYLCSVDTPADVEGGAFFGQGTRLTVV.

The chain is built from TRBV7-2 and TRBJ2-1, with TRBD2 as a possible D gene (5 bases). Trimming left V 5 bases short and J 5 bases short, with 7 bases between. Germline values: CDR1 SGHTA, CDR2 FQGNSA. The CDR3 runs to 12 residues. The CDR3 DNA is TGTGCCAGCAGCGGGAGCCACAATGAGCAGTTCTTC. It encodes CASSGSHNEQFF.

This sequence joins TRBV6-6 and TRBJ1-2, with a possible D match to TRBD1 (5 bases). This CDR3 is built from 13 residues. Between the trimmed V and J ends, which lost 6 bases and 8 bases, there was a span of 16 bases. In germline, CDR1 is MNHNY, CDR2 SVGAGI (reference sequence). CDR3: CASRGTGVYGYTF. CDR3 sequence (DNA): TGTGCCAGCAGAGGGACCGGTGTATACGGCTACACCTTC.

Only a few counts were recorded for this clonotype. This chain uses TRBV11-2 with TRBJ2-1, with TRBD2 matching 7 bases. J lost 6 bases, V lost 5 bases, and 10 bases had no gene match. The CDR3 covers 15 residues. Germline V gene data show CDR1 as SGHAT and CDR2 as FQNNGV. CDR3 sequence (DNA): TGTGCCAGCAGCCCCGGACTAGGTGGTCTCAATGAGCAGTTCTTC. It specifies CASSPGLGGLNEQFF. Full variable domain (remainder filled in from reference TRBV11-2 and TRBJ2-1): EAGVAQSPRYKIIEKRQSVAFWCNPISGHATLYWYQQILGQGPKLLIQFQNNGVVDDSQLPKDRFSAERLKGVDSTLKIQPAKLEDSAVYLCASSPGLGGLNEQFFGPGTRLTVL.

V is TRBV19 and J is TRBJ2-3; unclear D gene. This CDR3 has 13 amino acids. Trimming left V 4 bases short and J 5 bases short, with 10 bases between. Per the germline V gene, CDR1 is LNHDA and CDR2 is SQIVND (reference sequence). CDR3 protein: CASSKGRQDTQYF. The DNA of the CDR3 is TGTGCCAGTAGTAAGGGCCGCCAAGATACGCAGTATTTT.

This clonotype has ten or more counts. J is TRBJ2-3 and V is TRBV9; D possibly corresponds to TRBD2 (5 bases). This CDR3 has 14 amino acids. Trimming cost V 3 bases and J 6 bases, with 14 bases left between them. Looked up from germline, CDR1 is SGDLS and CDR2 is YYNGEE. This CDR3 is CASSGSSLADTQYF. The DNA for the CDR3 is TGTGCCAGCAGCGGATCCTCCTTAGCGGATACGCAGTATTTT.

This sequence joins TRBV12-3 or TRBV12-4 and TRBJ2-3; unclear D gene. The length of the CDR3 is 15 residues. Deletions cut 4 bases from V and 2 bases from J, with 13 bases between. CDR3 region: CASSSRHPITDTQYF. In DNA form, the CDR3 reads TGTGCCAGCAGTTCCCGACATCCCATCACAGATACGCAGTATTTT.

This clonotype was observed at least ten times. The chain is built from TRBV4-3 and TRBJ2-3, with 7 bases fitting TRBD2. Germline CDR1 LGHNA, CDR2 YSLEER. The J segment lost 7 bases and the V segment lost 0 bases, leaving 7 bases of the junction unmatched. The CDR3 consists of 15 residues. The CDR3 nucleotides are TGCGCCAGCAGCCAAGATCGCGGGAGATTTAATACGCAGTATTTT. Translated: CASSQDRGRFNTQYF.

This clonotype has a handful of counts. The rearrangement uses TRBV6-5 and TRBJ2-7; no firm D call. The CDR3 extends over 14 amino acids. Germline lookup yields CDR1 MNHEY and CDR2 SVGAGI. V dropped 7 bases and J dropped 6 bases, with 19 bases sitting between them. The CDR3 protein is CASTYNRGLGEQYF. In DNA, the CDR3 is TGTGCCAGCACCTACAACCGAGGTCTGGGCGAGCAGTACTTC.

The CDR3 sequence: CASSLDRDSNQPQHF. The CDR3 bases are TGTGCCAGCAGTCTTGACAGGGATAGCAATCAGCCCCAGCATTTT. The chain combines TRBV6-1 with TRBJ1-5; TRBD1 aligns across 7 bases. Trimming removed 5 bases from V and 0 bases from J; junction bases left unmatched: 4. Per germline, CDR1 MNHNS and CDR2 SASEGT. The CDR3 has 15 amino acids.

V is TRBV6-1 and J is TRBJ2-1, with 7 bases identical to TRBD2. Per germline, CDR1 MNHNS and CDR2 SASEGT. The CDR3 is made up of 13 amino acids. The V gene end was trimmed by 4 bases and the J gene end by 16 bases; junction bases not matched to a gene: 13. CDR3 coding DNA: TGTGCCAGCAGTGCCCCGGGCAGCGGGGCCCAATTCTTC. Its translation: CASSAPGSGAQFF.

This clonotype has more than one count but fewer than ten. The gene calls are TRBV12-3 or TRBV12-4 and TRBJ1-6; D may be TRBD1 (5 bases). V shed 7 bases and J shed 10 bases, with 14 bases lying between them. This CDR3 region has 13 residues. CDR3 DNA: TGTGCCAGCAATAAGGGGCAGGGATCACCCCTCCACTTT. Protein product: CASNKGQGSPLHF.

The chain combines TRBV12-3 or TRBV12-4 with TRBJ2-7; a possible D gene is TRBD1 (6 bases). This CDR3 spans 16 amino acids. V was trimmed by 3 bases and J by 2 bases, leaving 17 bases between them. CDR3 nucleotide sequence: TGTGCCAGCAGTTTTGTGAGGACAGCCTCACCCTACGAGCAGTACTTC. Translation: CASSFVRTASPYEQYF.

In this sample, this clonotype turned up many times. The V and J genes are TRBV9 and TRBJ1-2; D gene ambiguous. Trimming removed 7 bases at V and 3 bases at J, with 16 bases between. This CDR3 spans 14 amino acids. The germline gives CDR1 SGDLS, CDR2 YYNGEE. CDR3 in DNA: TGTGCCAGCCGGGTTGGAGAGGGAGACTATGGCTACACCTTC. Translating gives CASRVGEGDYGYTF.